The 12 T cell receptor beta chains reported below all come from one sample, sequenced in a study of regulatory T cells in long-lasting Graves disease. The sample's time point: persistent/refractory GD, antithyroid drugs over 5 years with positive TRAb. With RNA extracted from PBMCs as input, the TCR library was made. To make TCR beta libraries, researchers used iRepertoire HTBI primers and Arm-PCR of CDR3 regions. One entry per CDR3 protein results from TCRdb running MiXCR on the multiplex PCR reads. This sample has about 450,000 distinct CDR3 sequences, with roughly a quarter found just once. Material: peripheral blood mononuclear cells (PBMCs), obtained when the disease was refractory, from a patient treated with antithyroid drugs. These receptors were taken from a female donor with Graves disease.

This clonotype was detected a few times. The junction differs from germline at one of its ends, possibly a read error. The CDR3 coding sequence is TGTGCCAGTCAGGAGGGCGGAGTAGGCAAACAGCCCCAGCATTTT. It encodes CASQEGGVGKQPQHF. The chain combines TRBV19 with TRBJ1-5, with D uncertain. Germline V gene data show CDR1 as LNHDA and CDR2 as SQIVND (reference sequence). This CDR3 spans 15 amino acids.

In its sample, this clonotype was seen a few times. The chain has TRBV6-1 and TRBJ1-4; weak D call: TRBD1 (6 bases). Germline loops: CDR1 MNHNS, CDR2 SASEGT. Trimming removed 7 bases from V and 0 bases from J, with 12 bases in between. The CDR3 contains 15 residues. The DNA for the CDR3 is TGTGCCAGCAAAGAAGAGGGGGCAACTAATGAAAAACTGTTTTTT. Translating it yields CASKEEGATNEKLFF.

This clonotype showed up many times. The chain has TRBV2 and TRBJ1-2, with 9 nucleotides matching TRBD1. The CDR3 is made up of 12 amino acids. J lost 4 bases, V lost 6 bases, and 0 bases had no gene match. Per germline, CDR1 SNHLY and CDR2 FYNNEI. CDR3 DNA sequence: TGTGCCAGCAGGGGACAGGGCTATGGCTACACCTTC. It translates to CASRGQGYGYTF. The full variable domain, its missing parts supplied by reference TRBV2 and TRBJ1-2, is EPEVTQTPSHQVTQMGQEVILRCVPISNHLYFYWYRQILGQKVEFLVSFYNNEISEKSEIFDDQFSVERPDGSNFTLKIRSTKLEDSAMYFCASRGQGYGYTFGSGTRLTVV.

The chain uses TRBV6-2 or TRBV6-3 and TRBJ2-5; D possibly matches TRBD1 or TRBD2 (5 bases each). Germline V gene lookup returns CDR1 MNHEY and CDR2 SVGEGT. V was cut by 1 base and J by 2 bases, with 8 bases left in between. The CDR3 has 14 residues. The DNA for the CDR3 is TGTGCCAGCAGTTACTGGGGGTCACAAGAGACCCAGTACTTC. Protein sequence: CASSYWGSQETQYF.

This clonotype has only a few counts. The rearrangement uses TRBV20-1 and TRBJ2-2; D call uncertain. The germline V gene encodes CDR1 DFQATT and CDR2 SNEGSKA (reference sequence). The length of the CDR3 is 15 residues. Trimming removed 2 bases at V and 2 bases at J, with 12 bases between. The CDR3 loop reads CSARKGTANTGELFF. CDR3 DNA sequence: TGCAGTGCTAGAAAGGGAACAGCCAACACCGGGGAGCTGTTTTTT.

This chain links TRBV2 with TRBJ2-5; 7 nucleotides agree with TRBD2. V trimming: 4 bases; J trimming: 7 bases; junction bases outside the gene matches: 12. The CDR3 covers 15 residues. From germline, CDR1 is SNHLY and CDR2 FYNNEI. The chain's CDR3 is CASSGVAGRLMTQYF. In DNA, the CDR3 is TGTGCCAGCAGTGGAGTAGCGGGTAGATTAATGACCCAGTACTTC.

As concerns this clonotype: The junction differs from germline at one of its ends, possibly a read error. The chain links TRBV6-2 or TRBV6-3 to TRBJ1-5; perhaps TRBD1 as D (6 bases). Looked up from germline, CDR1 is MNHEY and CDR2 is SVGEGT. This CDR3 spans 16 amino acids. The CDR3: CASNYRDRSGNQPQHF. The CDR3 DNA sequence: TGTGCCAGCAATTACAGAGACAGGTCTGGGAATCAGCCCCAGCATTTT.

This clonotype was detected only a few times. The chain has TRBV19 and TRBJ2-7; possibly TRBD1 or TRBD2 for D (5 bases each). Per germline, CDR1 LNHDA and CDR2 SQIVND (reference sequence). The ends were cut back, 6 bases at V and 0 bases at J, with 15 bases in the middle. CDR3 length equals 15 residues. The chain's CDR3 is CASSPRERVSYEQYF. Written as DNA, the CDR3 is TGTGCCAGTAGCCCCAGGGAGAGGGTCTCCTACGAGCAGTACTTC.

Ten or more counts support this clonotype. The CDR3 nucleotides read TGTGCCAGCAGTGAGTTAGGGGCAGAGCAGTACTTC. Encoded protein: CASSELGAEQYF. The chain combines TRBV6-1 with TRBJ2-7, with D perhaps matching TRBD1 (5 bases). The CDR3 is 12 residues long. CDR1 and CDR2 (germline): MNHNS, SASEGT. V dropped 3 bases and J dropped 7 bases, with 10 bases sitting between them.

There are many counts of this clonotype. This rearrangement joins TRBV20-1 to TRBJ2-5, with D tentatively TRBD2 (5 bases). Trimming stripped 2 bases from V and 5 bases from J, with 15 bases between. This CDR3 is 14 amino acids long. The germline CDR1 and CDR2 sequences are DFQATT and SNEGSKA (reference sequence). CDR3 sequence reads: CSARSWEMGETQYF. The CDR3 DNA follows: TGCAGTGCTAGATCGTGGGAGATGGGGGAGACCCAGTACTTC.

This clonotype showed up many times. V is TRBV28 and J is TRBJ2-7, with a tentative D call TRBD2 (5 bases). The CDR3 length is 14 residues. V lost 6 bases, J lost 6 bases, and 18 bases lay in between. Germline loops: CDR1 MDHEN, CDR2 SYDVKM. The CDR3 coding sequence is TGTGCCAGCAGCCCACTAGGTTTGGGCTCCGAGCAGTACTTC. Its protein product is CASSPLGLGSEQYF. The variable domain in full, with the rest retrieved from reference TRBV28 and TRBJ2-7, is DVKVTQSSRYLVKRTGEKVFLECVQDMDHENMFWYRQDPGLGLRLIYFSYDVKMKEKGDIPEGYSVSREKKERFSLILESASTNQTSMYLCASSPLGLGSEQYFGPGTRLTVT.

This clonotype was picked up many times. The rearrangement joins TRBV3-1 to TRBJ2-5; D might be TRBD2 (5 bases). Looked up from germline, CDR1 is LGHDT and CDR2 is YNNKEL (reference sequence). The CDR3 spans 17 residues. V shed 0 bases and J shed 5 bases, with 19 bases lying between them. For the CDR3, the DNA is TGTGCCAGCAGCCAAGATCAGCTGGACTTTAGGAAGGAGACCCAGTACTTC. Residues: CASSQDQLDFRKETQYF.